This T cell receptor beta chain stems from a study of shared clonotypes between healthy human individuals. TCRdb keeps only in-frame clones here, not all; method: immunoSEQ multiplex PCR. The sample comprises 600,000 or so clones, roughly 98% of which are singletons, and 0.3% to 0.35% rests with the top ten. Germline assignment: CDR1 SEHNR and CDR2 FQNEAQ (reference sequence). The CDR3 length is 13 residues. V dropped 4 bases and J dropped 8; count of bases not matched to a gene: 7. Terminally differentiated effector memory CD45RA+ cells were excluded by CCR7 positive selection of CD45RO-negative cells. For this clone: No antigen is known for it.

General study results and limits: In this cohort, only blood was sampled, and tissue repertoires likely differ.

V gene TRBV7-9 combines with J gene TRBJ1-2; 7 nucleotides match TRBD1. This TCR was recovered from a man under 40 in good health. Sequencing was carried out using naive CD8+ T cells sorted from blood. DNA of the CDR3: TGTGCCAGCAGCTCCAAGGGGGCAGGGGGCTACACCTTC. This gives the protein CASSSKGAGGYTF. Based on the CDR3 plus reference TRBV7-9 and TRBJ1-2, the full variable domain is DTGVSQNPRHKITKRGQNVTFRCDPISEHNRLYWYRQTLGQGPEFLTYFQNEAQLEKSRLLSDRFSAERPKGSFSTLEIQRTEQGDSAMYLCASSSKGAGGYTFGSGTRLTVV.